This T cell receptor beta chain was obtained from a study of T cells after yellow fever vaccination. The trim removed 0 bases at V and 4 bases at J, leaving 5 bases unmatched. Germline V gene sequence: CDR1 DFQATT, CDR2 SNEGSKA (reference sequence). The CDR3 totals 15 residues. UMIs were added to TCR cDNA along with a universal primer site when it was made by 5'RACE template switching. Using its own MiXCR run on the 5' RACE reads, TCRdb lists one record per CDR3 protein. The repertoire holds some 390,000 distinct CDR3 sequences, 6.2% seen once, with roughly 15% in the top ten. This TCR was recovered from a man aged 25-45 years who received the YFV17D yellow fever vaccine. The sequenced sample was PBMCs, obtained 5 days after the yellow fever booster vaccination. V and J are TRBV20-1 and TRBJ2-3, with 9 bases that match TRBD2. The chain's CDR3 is CSAREGGRAADTQYF. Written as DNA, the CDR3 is TGCAGTGCTAGAGAAGGCGGGAGGGCCGCAGATACGCAGTATTTT.